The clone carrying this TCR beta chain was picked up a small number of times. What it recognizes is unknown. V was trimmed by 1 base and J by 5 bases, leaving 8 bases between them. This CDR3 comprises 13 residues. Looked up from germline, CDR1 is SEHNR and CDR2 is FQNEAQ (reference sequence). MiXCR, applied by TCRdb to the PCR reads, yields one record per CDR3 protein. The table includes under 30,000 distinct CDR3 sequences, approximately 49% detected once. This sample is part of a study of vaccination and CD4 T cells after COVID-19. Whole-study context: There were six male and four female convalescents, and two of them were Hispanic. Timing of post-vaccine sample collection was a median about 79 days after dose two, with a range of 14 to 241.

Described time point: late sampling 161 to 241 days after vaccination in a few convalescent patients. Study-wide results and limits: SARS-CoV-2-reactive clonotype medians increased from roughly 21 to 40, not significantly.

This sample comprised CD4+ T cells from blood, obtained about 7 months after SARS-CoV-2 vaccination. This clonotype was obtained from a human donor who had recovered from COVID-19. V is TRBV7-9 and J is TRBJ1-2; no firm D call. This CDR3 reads CASSLGTRYGYTF. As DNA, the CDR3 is TGTGCCAGCAGCTTAGGGACGCGGTATGGCTACACCTTC.